This T cell receptor (beta chain) was documented in a study of patients and donors after allogeneic stem cell transplantation. The CDR3 spans 17 residues. The V gene end was trimmed by 7 bases and the J gene end by 4 bases; junction bases not matched to a gene: 15. From the RT-PCR reads, TCRdb called clonotypes with MiXCR, one entry per CDR3 protein. The data contain some 21,000 distinct CDR3 sequences, 25% to 35% of them singletons. This clonotype was obtained from a human donor who was either an allogeneic HSCT recipient or a stem cell or donor lymphocyte infusion donor (not recorded which). It is not recorded whose cells these are; they may come from a transplant donor. The rearrangement joins TRBV12-3 or TRBV12-4 to TRBJ2-2, with 7 bases that match TRBD2. The sample comprised blood, either unsorted or a sorted T cell fraction (not recorded which). The CDR3 sequence is CASTERFAGVTTGELFF. CDR3 sequence (DNA): TGTGCCAGCACCGAAAGGTTCGCGGGGGTTACCACCGGGGAGCTGTTTTTT.